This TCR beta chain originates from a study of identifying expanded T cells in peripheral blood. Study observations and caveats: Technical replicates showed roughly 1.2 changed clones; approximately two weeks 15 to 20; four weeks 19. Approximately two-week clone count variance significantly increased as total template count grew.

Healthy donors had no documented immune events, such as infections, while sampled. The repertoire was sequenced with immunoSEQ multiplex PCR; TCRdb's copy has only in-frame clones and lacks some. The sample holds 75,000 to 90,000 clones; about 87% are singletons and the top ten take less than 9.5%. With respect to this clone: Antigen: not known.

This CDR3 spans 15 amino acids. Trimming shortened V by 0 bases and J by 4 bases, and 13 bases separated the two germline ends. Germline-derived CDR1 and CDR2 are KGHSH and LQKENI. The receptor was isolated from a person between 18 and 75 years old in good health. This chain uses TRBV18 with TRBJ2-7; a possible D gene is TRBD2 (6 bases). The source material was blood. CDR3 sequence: CASSPPGLPIYEQYF. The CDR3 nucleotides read TGTGCCAGCTCACCACCGGGACTTCCAATTTACGAGCAGTACTTC.